The rows below give T cell receptor beta chains drawn from one sample of a study of cytomegalovirus exposure and HLA in healthy donors. Clones were read by immunoSEQ multiplex PCR, and TCRdb kept only the in-frame ones, dropping some. This repertoire shows some 270,000 clones, 80% to 90% found once; its top ten account for roughly 1%. The sample taken for sequencing was PBMCs. All receptors come from a woman between 18 and 30 years old in good health and CMV-seronegative. CDR3s include the opening cysteine and the closing phenylalanine or tryptophan. Each record gives: J gene, clone size, V gene, D gene, CDR3 DNA, CDR3 protein. D genes are given only for firm matches. Clone size is shown for a subset of rows, as once, few, many or a class of expanded clone.

J: TRBJ2-5; size: once; V: TRBV5-6; D: -; DNA: TGTGCCAGCAGCTTGGGGCTTCAAGAGACCCAGTACTTC; CDR3: CASSLGLQETQYF
J: TRBJ2-2; size: -; V: TRBV5-1; D: -; DNA: TGCGCCAGCAGCTTGGTCCCAGGTGTCACCGGGGAGCTGTTTTTT; CDR3: CASSLVPGVTGELFF
J: TRBJ1-4; size: -; V: TRBV30; D: -; DNA: TGTGCCTGCGATACGGGGTACACTAATGAAAAACTGTTTTTT; CDR3: CACDTGYTNEKLFF
J: TRBJ2-2; size: few; V: TRBV5-6; D: -; DNA: TGTGCCAGCAGCTTCGACAGAGACACCGGGGAGCTGTTTTTT; CDR3: CASSFDRDTGELFF
J: TRBJ1-2; size: few; V: TRBV6-1; D: TRBD1; DNA: TGTGCCAGCAGACCACAGGGGAAGAAAGGCTACACCTTC; CDR3: CASRPQGKKGYTF
J: TRBJ1-3; size: -; V: TRBV30; D: -; DNA: TGTGCCTTGAACAGGGAACGTGGAAACACCATATATTTT; CDR3: CALNRERGNTIYF
J: TRBJ2-3; size: -; V: TRBV7-3; D: -; DNA: TGTGCCAGCAGCTTACAGGGTAACACAGATACGCAGTATTTT; CDR3: CASSLQGNTDTQYF
J: TRBJ1-1; size: -; V: TRBV30; D: -; DNA: TGTGCCTGGAGTGGACTGACGGAAGCTTTCTTT; CDR3: CAWSGLTEAFF
J: TRBJ1-6; size: few; V: TRBV7-2; D: -; DNA: TGTGCCTCCGGGAGTCGTAATTCACCCCTCCACTTT; CDR3: CASGSRNSPLHF
J: TRBJ1-5; size: -; V: TRBV9; D: TRBD1; DNA: TGTGCCAGCAGCGTCACTGGGACAGACAATCAGCCCCAGCATTTT; CDR3: CASSVTGTDNQPQHF
J: TRBJ2-1; size: -; V: TRBV7-2; D: -; DNA: TGTGCCAGCAGCTTAGCGCGCAGGGAGCAGTTCTTC; CDR3: CASSLARREQFF
J: TRBJ2-7; size: -; V: TRBV29-1; D: TRBD2; DNA: TGCAGCGTGACTAGCGGGGGCTACGAGCAGTACTTC; CDR3: CSVTSGGYEQYF
J: TRBJ2-6; size: -; V: TRBV11-2; D: -; DNA: TGTGCCAGCAGCCTAAGAGCCAAGTCTGGGGCCAACGTCCTGACTTTC; CDR3: CASSLRAKSGANVLTF
J: TRBJ2-3; size: few; V: TRBV11-3; D: -; DNA: TGTGCCAGCAGCTTAGTAGAGCAAGATACGCAGTATTTT; CDR3: CASSLVEQDTQYF
J: TRBJ2-3; size: -; V: TRBV10-3; D: -; DNA: TGTGCCATCAGCCGGGACATCCCAGGGACAGATACGCAGTATTTT; CDR3: CAISRDIPGTDTQYF
J: TRBJ1-3; size: few; V: TRBV2; D: -; DNA: TGTGCCAGCAGTCTACAGGCTTGGACAACTGGAAACACCATATATTTT; CDR3: CASSLQAWTTGNTIYF
J: TRBJ1-2; size: once; V: TRBV10-3; D: TRBD1; DNA: TGTGCCACCTTAGACAGGGGTTATGGCTACACCTTC; CDR3: CATLDRGYGYTF
J: TRBJ2-5; size: -; V: TRBV4-1; D: -; DNA: TGCGCCAGCAGCCAAGTTAGCGGCCAAGAGACCCAGTACTTC; CDR3: CASSQVSGQETQYF
J: TRBJ1-2; size: -; V: TRBV6-1; D: -; DNA: TGTGCCAGCAGTGAAGCGGAGTTTAACTATGGCTACACCTTC; CDR3: CASSEAEFNYGYTF
J: TRBJ1-2; size: -; V: TRBV9; D: TRBD1; DNA: TGTGCCAGCAGCGTAGGACAGGGCGAGTACTATGGCTACACCTTC; CDR3: CASSVGQGEYYGYTF
J: TRBJ1-2; size: -; V: TRBV5-6; D: TRBD1; DNA: TGTGCCAGCAGCTTGGACAGGGGGGTATACGGCTACACCTTC; CDR3: CASSLDRGVYGYTF
J: TRBJ2-7; size: -; V: TRBV6-5; D: TRBD2; DNA: TGTGCCAGCAGTCCTGGACTAGTTTCCTACGAGCAGTACTTC; CDR3: CASSPGLVSYEQYF
J: TRBJ2-1; size: once; V: TRBV11-3; D: -; DNA: TGTGCCAGCAGCTTAGATTTGGGAGACAATGAGCAGTTCTTC; CDR3: CASSLDLGDNEQFF
J: TRBJ2-7; size: -; V: TRBV28; D: TRBD2; DNA: TGTGCCAGCAGCCCTTGGGGGGGGAGCTCCTACGAGCAGTACTTC; CDR3: CASSPWGGSSYEQYF
J: TRBJ1-5; size: -; V: TRBV9; D: -; DNA: TGTGCCAGCAGCGTAGGCCCAGGGGTGGATCAGCCCCAGCATTTT; CDR3: CASSVGPGVDQPQHF
J: TRBJ1-4; size: -; V: TRBV4-1; D: -; DNA: TGCGCCAGCAGCCAAGAGGGGGGGCAAAATGAAAAACTGTTTTTT; CDR3: CASSQEGGQNEKLFF
J: TRBJ1-3; size: -; V: TRBV4-1; D: -; DNA: TGCGCCAGCAGCCCAGACCCGCCGACAGGTATCCTCCAGTGGTCTGGAAACACCATATATTTT; CDR3: CASSPDPPTGILQWSGNTIYF
J: TRBJ2-7; size: -; V: TRBV7-2; D: -; DNA: TGTGCCAGCAGCTTAGATCTAGCGATCGCCCTCGAGCAGTACTTC; CDR3: CASSLDLAIALEQYF
J: TRBJ1-1; size: -; V: TRBV19; D: -; DNA: TGTGCCAGTAGTTACTTAAACACTGAAGCTTTCTTT; CDR3: CASSYLNTEAFF
J: TRBJ2-2; size: -; V: TRBV5-1; D: -; DNA: TGCGCCAGCAGCTTGGCCGAACGGGCGAACACCGGGGAGCTGTTTTTT; CDR3: CASSLAERANTGELFF
J: TRBJ2-7; size: -; V: TRBV30; D: TRBD2; DNA: TGTGCCTGGAGTGGGGGGACTAGCTTCTACGAGCAGTACTTC; CDR3: CAWSGGTSFYEQYF
J: TRBJ1-1; size: few; V: TRBV19; D: -; DNA: TGTGCCAGTAGCATTGAAGTCGGGGACACTGAAGCTTTCTTT; CDR3: CASSIEVGDTEAFF
J: TRBJ1-5; size: -; V: TRBV6-1; D: -; DNA: TGTGCCAGCAGTGTCGCGGGAGGCAATCAGCCCCAGCATTTT; CDR3: CASSVAGGNQPQHF
J: TRBJ1-2; size: -; V: TRBV5-4; D: TRBD1; DNA: TGTGCCAGCAGCTTGGTGGGACAGGGGTCCGGCTACACCTTC; CDR3: CASSLVGQGSGYTF
J: TRBJ1-1; size: -; V: TRBV6-6; D: -; DNA: TGTGCCAGCAGTCCAGGGGACACTGAAGCTTTCTTT; CDR3: CASSPGDTEAFF
J: TRBJ2-3; size: -; V: TRBV7-9; D: -; DNA: TGTGCCAGCAGCTTAAGCGGAACCACAGATACGCAGTATTTT; CDR3: CASSLSGTTDTQYF
J: TRBJ2-7; size: once; V: TRBV29-1; D: TRBD1; DNA: TGCAGCGTGACAGGGGAACCCACCTACGAGCAGTACTTC; CDR3: CSVTGEPTYEQYF
J: TRBJ2-7; size: -; V: TRBV5-1; D: TRBD1; DNA: TGCGCCAGCAGCTTGGGGCGGACAGGGTACGAGCAGTACTTC; CDR3: CASSLGRTGYEQYF
J: TRBJ2-3; size: -; V: TRBV28; D: -; DNA: TGTGCCAGCAGTGGGGCCCCCGCTAGCACAGATACGCAGTATTTT; CDR3: CASSGAPASTDTQYF
J: TRBJ2-1; size: -; V: TRBV4-1; D: -; DNA: TGCGCCAGCAGCCAAGCTCCCTATAACTCCTACAATGAGCAGTTCTTC; CDR3: CASSQAPYNSYNEQFF
J: TRBJ1-1; size: -; V: TRBV5-8; D: -; DNA: TGTGCCAGCAGCCCTCGGGGAGGGGAAGCTTTCTTT; CDR3: CASSPRGGEAFF
J: TRBJ2-7; size: -; V: TRBV7-9; D: TRBD1; DNA: TGTGCCAGCAGCTCAGGGACAGGGGGCTACGAGCAGTACTTC; CDR3: CASSSGTGGYEQYF
J: TRBJ2-5; size: once; V: TRBV27; D: TRBD1; DNA: TGTGCCAGCAGTACTAGGACAGGGAAGGGAGAGACCCAGTACTTC; CDR3: CASSTRTGKGETQYF
J: TRBJ2-3; size: -; V: TRBV6-1; D: -; DNA: TGTGCCAGCGGGGAAAGCGGGCGGGCAGATACGCAGTATTTT; CDR3: CASGESGRADTQYF
J: TRBJ2-3; size: -; V: TRBV7-3; D: -; DNA: TGTGCCAGCAGCTTATTTCAGGGAAGCACAGATACGCAGTATTTT; CDR3: CASSLFQGSTDTQYF
J: TRBJ1-5; size: -; V: TRBV6-4; D: TRBD1; DNA: TGTGCCAGCAGTGTCCCCGGGACAGCATATAGCAATCAGCCCCAGCATTTT; CDR3: CASSVPGTAYSNQPQHF
J: TRBJ2-7; size: -; V: TRBV27; D: TRBD1; DNA: TGTGCCAGCCGGACAGGGGGGAGCGAGCAGTACTTC; CDR3: CASRTGGSEQYF
J: TRBJ2-3; size: -; V: TRBV2; D: -; DNA: TGTGCCAGCAGTATCCGGAGATCCACAGATACGCAGTATTTT; CDR3: CASSIRRSTDTQYF
J: TRBJ2-7; size: -; V: TRBV6-5; D: -; DNA: TGTGCCAGCAGTACCTACACCAGGATTTACGAGCAGTACTTC; CDR3: CASSTYTRIYEQYF
J: TRBJ2-7; size: once; V: TRBV7-9; D: TRBD2; DNA: TGTGCCAGCAGCTTGACTAGCGGGCCGAGCTCCTACGAGCAGTACTTC; CDR3: CASSLTSGPSSYEQYF
J: TRBJ2-5; size: -; V: TRBV2; D: -; DNA: TGTGCCAGCAGTAGCTTATCGGGGAGCCAAGAGACCCAGTACTTC; CDR3: CASSSLSGSQETQYF
J: TRBJ2-1; size: -; V: TRBV9; D: -; DNA: TGTGCCAGCAGCGTAGTTAAGAGCTCCTACAATGAGCAGTTCTTC; CDR3: CASSVVKSSYNEQFF
J: TRBJ1-1; size: -; V: TRBV5-1; D: -; DNA: TGCGCCAGCAGCTTGGCCTTACAGTTGAACACTGAAGCTTTCTTT; CDR3: CASSLALQLNTEAFF
J: TRBJ2-5; size: -; V: TRBV10-3; D: -; DNA: TGTGCCATCAGTGGCGGTGCCTCCCGGGAGCAAGAGACCCAGTACTTC; CDR3: CAISGGASREQETQYF
J: TRBJ1-4; size: -; V: TRBV27; D: -; DNA: TGTGCCAGCAGAACAAACCGGGACAATTTTGAAAAACTGTTTTTT; CDR3: CASRTNRDNFEKLFF
J: TRBJ2-2; size: -; V: TRBV4-3; D: TRBD1; DNA: TGCGCCAGCAGCCATCCCCGGGACAGGGCCACCGGGGAGCTGTTTTTT; CDR3: CASSHPRDRATGELFF
J: TRBJ2-1; size: -; V: TRBV9; D: TRBD2; DNA: TGTGCCAGCAGCGTAGGTCTAGCGGGACCCTACAATGAGCAGTTCTTC; CDR3: CASSVGLAGPYNEQFF